These 27 T cell receptor beta chains came from one sample sequenced in a study of T cells in Graves' hyperthyroidism and ophthalmopathy. Amplification yielded TCR beta CDR3 regions, with RNA transcripts as the source. First-round RT-PCR targeting the TCR CDR3 was performed with the HTBI primer set. A single record per CDR3 protein comes from TCRdb applying MiXCR to the multiplex PCR reads. Of about 280,000 distinct CDR3 sequences listed, less than 30% were seen once; the top ten hold roughly 24%. Input material: blood. These receptors were taken from a man aged 40-55 years with Graves' hyperthyroidism that later progressed to Graves' ophthalmopathy.

This clonotype was seen many times. The chain is built from TRBV5-1 and TRBJ2-6, with 8 bases fitting TRBD1. This CDR3 has 17 amino acids. The germline V gene has CDR1 SGHRS and CDR2 YFSETQ. Unmatched junction bases numbered 6, after V lost 4 bases and J lost 0 bases. The CDR3 nucleotides read TGCGCCAGCAGCGGCCAGGGGGCCGTCTCTGGGGCCAACGTCCTGACTTTC. Its protein product is CASSGQGAVSGANVLTF. Full variable domain (missing parts from reference TRBV5-1 and TRBJ2-6): KAGVTQTPRYLIKTRGQQVTLSCSPISGHRSVSWYQQTPGQGLQFLFEYFSETQRNKGNFPGRFSGRQFSNSRSEMNVSTLELGDSALYLCASSGQGAVSGANVLTFGAGSRLTVL.

This clonotype was picked up a small number of times. This sequence joins TRBV11-2 and TRBJ1-2; D is possibly TRBD1 (5 bases). The germline V and J ends were trimmed by 4 bases and 5 bases, with 17 bases remaining between them. The germline gives CDR1 SGHAT, CDR2 FQNNGV. There are 15 residues in the CDR3. DNA for the CDR3: TGTGCCAGCAGCTCCCGGGACGCAAAAGATTATGGCTACACCTTC. Its translation: CASSSRDAKDYGYTF.

This clonotype was detected ten times or more. The chain couples TRBV7-8 to TRBJ1-5; D gene uncertain. CDR3 length: 12 amino acids. The germline CDR1 and CDR2 sequences are SGHVS and FQNEAQ. Deletions cut 1 base from V and 4 bases from J, with 2 bases between. Written as DNA, the CDR3 is TGTGCCAGCAGCTTAGAGAATCAGCCCCAGCATTTT. Translation: CASSLENQPQHF.

This clonotype was detected only once. It may be a read error: a sequence one base away is much more abundant. The chain has TRBV20-1 and TRBJ1-3; 10 bases align to TRBD1. CDR3 size: 13 residues. Germline CDR1 and CDR2: DFQATT and SNEGSKA (reference sequence). J gave up 4 bases and V 6 bases, and 3 bases lay outside the gene matches. Here the CDR3 DNA reads TGCAGTGCCAAGACAGGGGGCGGAAACACCATATATTTT. Encoded protein: CSAKTGGGNTIYF.

This clonotype has at least ten counts. The gene calls are TRBV20-1 and TRBJ2-7; 11 nucleotides line up with TRBD2. From germline, CDR1 is DFQATT and CDR2 SNEGSKA (reference sequence). With 5 bases clipped from V and 2 bases from J, the junction kept 5 bases outside the gene matches. This CDR3 is built from 14 residues. The CDR3 is CSARGTSGTYEQYF. CDR3 sequence (DNA): TGCAGTGCTCGAGGGACTAGCGGAACCTACGAGCAGTACTTC.

Ten or more counts support this clonotype. The chain employs TRBV12-3 or TRBV12-4 and TRBJ2-7; TRBD1 is a possible D gene (5 bases). Trimming took 3 bases from V and 3 from J, leaving 15 bases between them. This CDR3 contains 15 residues. The CDR3 here is CASSLELDTNYEQYF. In DNA form, the CDR3 reads TGTGCCAGCAGTTTGGAATTGGACACAAACTACGAGCAGTACTTC.

This clonotype was detected many times. The chain is built from TRBV24-1 and TRBJ2-7; the match to TRBD2 covers 8 bases. This CDR3 is 14 amino acids long. V was pared by 2 bases and J by 4 bases, with 3 bases of the junction left unmatched. The germline CDR1 and CDR2 sequences are KGHDR and SFDVKD. In DNA, the CDR3 is TGTGCCACCAGTGATTCTGCGGGGGGATACGAGCAGTACTTC. Its protein product is CATSDSAGGYEQYF.

In its sample, this clonotype was seen many times. J is TRBJ2-5 and V is TRBV9; TRBD2 matches at 10 bases. The ends lost 1 base at V and 5 bases at J; junction bases unmatched: 5. Germline CDR1 SGDLS, CDR2 YYNGEE. The CDR3 covers 15 residues. CDR3: CASSVLASGSETQYF. DNA for the CDR3: TGTGCCAGCAGCGTACTGGCTAGCGGGAGCGAGACCCAGTACTTC.

In this sample, this clonotype turned up many times. The chain employs TRBV30 and TRBJ2-5; no firm D call. Germline CDR1 GTSNPN, CDR2 SVGIG (reference sequence). This CDR3 region has 13 residues. V was cut by 0 bases and J by 5 bases, with 10 bases left in between. The CDR3 DNA reads as TGTGCCTGGAGTGTACCCCCCGTGGAGACCCAGTACTTC. Encoded protein: CAWSVPPVETQYF.

The chain combines TRBV28 with TRBJ2-5; D tentatively fits TRBD1 or TRBD2 (5 bases each). V was shortened by 7 bases and J by 5 bases, with 17 bases between the two germline ends. Germline CDR1 and CDR2: MDHEN and SYDVKM. The CDR3 contains 14 residues. CDR3 bases: TGTGCCAGCAACATAAGGGGTGAGGGGGAGACCCAGTACTTC. It codes for CASNIRGEGETQYF. The full variable domain, in which reference TRBV28 and TRBJ2-5 provide the parts outside the CDR3, is DVKVTQSSRYLVKRTGEKVFLECVQDMDHENMFWYRQDPGLGLRLIYFSYDVKMKEKGDIPEGYSVSREKKERFSLILESASTNQTSMYLCASNIRGEGETQYFGPGTRLLVL.

This chain uses TRBV13 with TRBJ1-1, with D hard to call. The CDR3 contains 15 residues. V was trimmed by 2 bases and J by 3 bases, leaving 13 bases between them. Germline CDR1 and CDR2: PRHDT and FYEKMQ (reference sequence). This CDR3 is CASSLPPNVDTEAFF. The CDR3 DNA is TGTGCCAGCAGCTTACCCCCCAACGTGGACACTGAAGCTTTCTTT.

The sample holds many counts of this clonotype. The V call is TRBV29-1, the J call TRBJ2-7; no reliable D call. The CDR3 runs 12 residues. V lost 4 bases, J lost 3 bases, and 10 bases lay in between. Germline V gene sequence: CDR1 SQVTM, CDR2 ANQGSEA. The DNA for the CDR3 is TGCAGCGTTGGAAATAGAGGCTACGAGCAGTACTTC. Protein product: CSVGNRGYEQYF.

The rearrangement uses TRBV6-2 or TRBV6-3 and TRBJ2-7, with 7 nucleotides matching TRBD1. The CDR3 totals 15 residues. Germline CDR1 and CDR2: MNHEY and SVGEGT. V was pared by 4 bases and J by 7 bases, with 13 bases of the junction left unmatched. CDR3 in DNA: TGTGCCAGCAGTTTCACAGGGGCTGATTCTTGGGAGCAGTACTTC. Its protein is CASSFTGADSWEQYF.

This clonotype was picked up many times. The gene calls are TRBV20-1 and TRBJ1-1; 10 nucleotides match TRBD1. Germline trimming cut 7 bases from V and 1 base from J; bases unmatched to any gene: 6. Germline CDR1 and CDR2: DFQATT and SNEGSKA (reference sequence). This CDR3 has 14 amino acids. This CDR3 is CSVKTGGQNTEAFF. The CDR3 region has the DNA TGCAGTGTCAAGACAGGGGGCCAGAACACTGAAGCTTTCTTT.

This clonotype showed up many times. The V call is TRBV19, the J call TRBJ1-1, with no clear D. V was shortened by 1 base and J by 1 base, with 7 bases between the two germline ends. The germline gives CDR1 LNHDA, CDR2 SQIVND (reference sequence). This CDR3 contains 14 residues. The CDR3 nucleotides read TGTGCCAGTAGTATAGTAACGGGGAACACTGAAGCTTTCTTT. Translated, it gives CASSIVTGNTEAFF.

This clonotype was counted many times. The gene calls are TRBV20-1 and TRBJ1-1; D unclear. The CDR3 extends over 12 amino acids. Trimming removed 3 bases from V and 1 base from J, with 6 bases in between. Germline loops: CDR1 DFQATT, CDR2 SNEGSKA (reference sequence). Here the CDR3 reads CSASQTNTEAFF. As DNA, the CDR3 is TGCAGTGCTAGTCAGACGAACACTGAAGCTTTCTTT.

This clonotype was recorded once. The rearrangement uses TRBV9 and TRBJ1-1; possible D gene TRBD1, 6 bases. Germline V CDR1 and CDR2: SGDLS, YYNGEE. The CDR3 spans 14 residues. Trimming stripped 3 bases from V and 4 bases from J, with 13 bases between. Here the CDR3 reads CASSAQGFGTEAFF. The CDR3 nucleotides read TGTGCCAGCAGCGCGCAGGGGTTTGGCACTGAAGCTTTCTTT.

This clonotype has ten or more counts. The rearrangement joins TRBV30 to TRBJ1-5; TRBD1 aligns across 7 bases. The CDR3 length is 14 residues. V shed 0 bases, J shed 9 bases, and the junction held 8 bases outside the gene matches. Germline loops: CDR1 GTSNPN, CDR2 SVGIG (reference sequence). The CDR3 DNA follows: TGTGCCTGGAGTGTAGGGGGCGGGCTTGGGCCCCAGCATTTT. This gives the protein CAWSVGGGLGPQHF.

In this sample, this clonotype turned up a few times. The chain links TRBV7-2 to TRBJ2-7; 9 positions agree with TRBD2. Per germline, CDR1 SGHTA and CDR2 FQGNSA. Trimming at V came to 5 bases and at J to 4 bases, leaving 3 bases not matched to a gene. This CDR3 contains 13 residues. The DNA of the CDR3 is TGTGCCAGCAGCATGACTAGCGGATACGAGCAGTACTTC. Translation: CASSMTSGYEQYF. The full variable domain, completed using reference TRBV7-2 and TRBJ2-7, is GAGVSQSPSNKVTEKGKDVELRCDPISGHTALYWYRQSLGQGLEFLIYFQGNSAPDKSGLPSDRFSAERTGGSVSTLTIQRTQQEDSAVYLCASSMTSGYEQYFGPGTRLTVT.

This clonotype was recorded many times. This CDR3 is CSVEEPTSGSSYEQYF. The DNA for the CDR3 is TGCAGCGTTGAAGAACCGACTAGCGGGAGCTCCTACGAGCAGTACTTC. V and J are TRBV29-1 and TRBJ2-7, with TRBD2 identical over 12 bases. The ends lost 0 bases at V and 0 bases at J; junction bases unmatched: 3. Germline V gene lookup returns CDR1 SQVTM and CDR2 ANQGSEA. The CDR3 totals 16 residues.

The chain couples TRBV4-2 to TRBJ2-7, with 10 nucleotides matching TRBD2. Trimming took 4 bases from V and 2 from J; bases not matched to a gene: 8. The CDR3 extends over 16 amino acids. Germline lookup yields CDR1 LGHNA and CDR2 YNFKEQ. The CDR3 here is CASSLPRSGRAYEQYF. As DNA, the CDR3 is TGTGCCAGCAGCCTCCCCCGAAGCGGGAGGGCCTACGAGCAGTACTTC.

This clonotype was seen many times. V usage is TRBV29-1 and J usage is TRBJ2-7; D gene ambiguous. V was cut by 0 bases and J by 3 bases, with 9 bases left in between. This CDR3 is built from 13 residues. From germline, CDR1 is SQVTM and CDR2 ANQGSEA. Here the CDR3 reads CSVEDLVSYEQYF. CDR3 nucleotide sequence: TGCAGCGTTGAAGATCTTGTCAGCTACGAGCAGTACTTC.

The gene calls are TRBV27 and TRBJ2-7, with D uncertain. From germline, CDR1 is MNHEY and CDR2 SMNVEV (reference sequence). The CDR3 covers 15 residues. The germline V and J ends were trimmed by 3 bases and 2 bases, with 14 bases remaining between them. CDR3 protein: CASSFRSPGTYEQYF. The CDR3 nucleotides read TGTGCCAGCAGTTTCCGCAGTCCGGGCACCTACGAGCAGTACTTC.

Ten or more counts support this clonotype. The rearrangement links TRBV2 to TRBJ1-2; tentatively, D is TRBD1 (5 bases). Trimming left V 10 bases short and J 8 bases short, with 14 bases between. Germline CDR1 and CDR2: SNHLY and FYNNEI. The CDR3 totals 11 residues. The CDR3 DNA reads TGTGCCAACAAAAAGGGGCGCGGCTACACCTTC. It translates to CANKKGRGYTF.

There are many counts of this clonotype. The chain combines TRBV6-5 with TRBJ2-2; a possible D gene is TRBD2 (6 bases). The length of the CDR3 is 16 residues. With 2 bases removed from V and 4 bases from J, the gap between germline ends came to 14 bases. CDR1 MNHEY and CDR2 SVGAGI come from the germline V gene. The CDR3, as DNA: TGTGCCAGCAGTTACACCCAGGGAGCGGGCACCGGGGAGCTGTTTTTT. Translation: CASSYTQGAGTGELFF.

The V and J genes are TRBV27 and TRBJ2-5; D remains ambiguous. The CDR3 is 13 amino acids. The germline gives CDR1 MNHEY, CDR2 SMNVEV (reference sequence). V lost 1 base and J 4 bases, leaving 7 bases between the germline ends. The DNA for the CDR3 is TGTGCCAGCAGTTTATTCGGCAGAGAGACCCAGTACTTC. Encoded protein: CASSLFGRETQYF.

The J gene is TRBJ1-5, the V gene TRBV7-2; D ambiguous. CDR3 length equals 12 residues. Trimming removed 5 bases at V and 6 bases at J, with 8 bases between. Germline lookup yields CDR1 SGHTA and CDR2 FQGNSA. The CDR3 DNA follows: TGTGCCAGCAGCCACAGTGGTCAGCCCCAGCATTTT. It specifies CASSHSGQPQHF.